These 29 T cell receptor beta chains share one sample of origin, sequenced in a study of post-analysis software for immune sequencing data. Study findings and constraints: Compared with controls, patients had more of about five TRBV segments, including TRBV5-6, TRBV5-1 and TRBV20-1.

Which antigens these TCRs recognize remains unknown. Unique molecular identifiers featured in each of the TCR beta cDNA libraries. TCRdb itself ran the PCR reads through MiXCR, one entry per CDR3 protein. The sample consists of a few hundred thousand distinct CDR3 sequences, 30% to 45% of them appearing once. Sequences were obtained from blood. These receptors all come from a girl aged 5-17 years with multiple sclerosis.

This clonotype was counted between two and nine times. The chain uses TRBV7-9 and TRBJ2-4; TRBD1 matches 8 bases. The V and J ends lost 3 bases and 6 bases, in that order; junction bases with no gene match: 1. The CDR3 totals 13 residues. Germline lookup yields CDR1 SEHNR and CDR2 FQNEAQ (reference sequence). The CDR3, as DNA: TGTGCCAGCAGCTTTACAGGGGGAAACATTCAGTACTTC. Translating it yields CASSFTGGNIQYF.

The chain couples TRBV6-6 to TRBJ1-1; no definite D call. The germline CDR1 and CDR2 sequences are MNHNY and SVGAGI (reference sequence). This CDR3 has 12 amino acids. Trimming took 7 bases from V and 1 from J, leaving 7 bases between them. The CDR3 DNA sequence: TGTGCCAGCACCCGGGAGAACACTGAAGCTTTCTTT. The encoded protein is CASTRENTEAFF.

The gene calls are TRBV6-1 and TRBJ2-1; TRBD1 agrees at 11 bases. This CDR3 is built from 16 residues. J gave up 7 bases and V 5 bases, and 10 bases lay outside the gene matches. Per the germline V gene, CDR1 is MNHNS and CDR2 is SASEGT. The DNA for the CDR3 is TGTGCCAGCAGTCCGAACCCGGGACAGGGGGGTAATGAGCAGTTCTTC. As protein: CASSPNPGQGGNEQFF.

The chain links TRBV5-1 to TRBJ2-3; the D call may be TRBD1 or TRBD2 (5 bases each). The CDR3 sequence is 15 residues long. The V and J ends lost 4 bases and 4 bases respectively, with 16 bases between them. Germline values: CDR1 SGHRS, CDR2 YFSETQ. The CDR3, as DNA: TGCGCCAGCAGCCCCGCCGGGGCCCAACCAGATACGCAGTATTTT. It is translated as CASSPAGAQPDTQYF.

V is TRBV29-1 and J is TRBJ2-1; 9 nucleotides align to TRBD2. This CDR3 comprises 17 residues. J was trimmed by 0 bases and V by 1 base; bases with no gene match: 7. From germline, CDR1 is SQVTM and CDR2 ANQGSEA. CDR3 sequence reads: CSVEGLAGRSSYNEQFF. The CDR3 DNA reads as TGCAGCGTTGAAGGGCTAGCGGGGCGAAGCTCCTACAATGAGCAGTTCTTC.

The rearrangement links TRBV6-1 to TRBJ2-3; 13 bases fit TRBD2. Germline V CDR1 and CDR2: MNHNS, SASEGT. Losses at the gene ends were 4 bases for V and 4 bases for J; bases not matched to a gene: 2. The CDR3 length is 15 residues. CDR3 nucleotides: TGTGCCAGCAGTGGGACTAGCGGGGGCGCAGATACGCAGTATTTT. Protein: CASSGTSGGADTQYF.

The CDR3 DNA follows: TGTGCCAGCAGCTTAGATCTCGGACTAGCGGGGCGATCGGGGACCCAGTACTTC. Translated: CASSLDLGLAGRSGTQYF. This chain connects TRBV7-2 to TRBJ2-5; 12 nucleotides line up with TRBD2. The length of the CDR3 is 18 residues. Looked up from germline, CDR1 is SGHTA and CDR2 is FQGNSA. Germline trimming cut 1 base from V and 7 bases from J; bases unmatched to any gene: 13. Together with reference TRBV7-2 and TRBJ2-5, the CDR3 gives the full variable domain: GAGVSQSPSNKVTEKGKDVELRCDPISGHTALYWYRQSLGQGLEFLIYFQGNSAPDKSGLPSDRFSAERTGGSVSTLTIQRTQQEDSAVYLCASSLDLGLAGRSGTQYFGPGTRLLVL.

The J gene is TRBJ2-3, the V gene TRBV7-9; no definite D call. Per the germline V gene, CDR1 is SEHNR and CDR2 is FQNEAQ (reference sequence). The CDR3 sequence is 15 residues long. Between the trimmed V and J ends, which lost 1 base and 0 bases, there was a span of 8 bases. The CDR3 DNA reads TGTGCCAGCAGCTTAGATGGCTTCAGCACAGATACGCAGTATTTT. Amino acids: CASSLDGFSTDTQYF. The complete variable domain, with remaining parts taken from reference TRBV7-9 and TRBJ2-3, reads DTGVSQNPRHKITKRGQNVTFRCDPISEHNRLYWYRQTLGQGPEFLTYFQNEAQLEKSRLLSDRFSAERPKGSFSTLEIQRTEQGDSAMYLCASSLDGFSTDTQYFGPGTRLTVL.

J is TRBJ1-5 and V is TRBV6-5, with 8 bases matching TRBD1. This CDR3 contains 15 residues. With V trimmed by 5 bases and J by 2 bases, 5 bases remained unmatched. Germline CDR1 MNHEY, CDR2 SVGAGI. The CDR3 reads CASSRSDRGNQPQHF. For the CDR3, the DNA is TGTGCCAGCAGTCGATCGGACAGGGGCAATCAGCCCCAGCATTTT.

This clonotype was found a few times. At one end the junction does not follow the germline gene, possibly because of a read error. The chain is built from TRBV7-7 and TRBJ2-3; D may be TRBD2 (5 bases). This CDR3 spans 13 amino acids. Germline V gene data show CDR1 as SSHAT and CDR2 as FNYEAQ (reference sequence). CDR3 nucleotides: TGTGCTAGCAGCTCCATCCCCGGGAATACGCAGTATTTT. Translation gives CASSSIPGNTQYF.

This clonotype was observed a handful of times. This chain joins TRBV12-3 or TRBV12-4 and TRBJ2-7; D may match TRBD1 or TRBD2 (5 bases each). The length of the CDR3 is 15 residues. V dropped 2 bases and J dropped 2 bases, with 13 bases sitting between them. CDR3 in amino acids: CASSLTRDVTYEQYF. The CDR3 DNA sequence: TGTGCCAGCAGTTTAACCAGGGACGTCACCTACGAGCAGTACTTC.

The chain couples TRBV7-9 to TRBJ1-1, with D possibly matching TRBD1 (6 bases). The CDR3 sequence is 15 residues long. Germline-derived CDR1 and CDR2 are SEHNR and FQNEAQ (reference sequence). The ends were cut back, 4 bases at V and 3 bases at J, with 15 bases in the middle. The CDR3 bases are TGTGCCAGCAGCTCAACGACAAGGGGGGACACTGAAGCTTTCTTT. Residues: CASSSTTRGDTEAFF.

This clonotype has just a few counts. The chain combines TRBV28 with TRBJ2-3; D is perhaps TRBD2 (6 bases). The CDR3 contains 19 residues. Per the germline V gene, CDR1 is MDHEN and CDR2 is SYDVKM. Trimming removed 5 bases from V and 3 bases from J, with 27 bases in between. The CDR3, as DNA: TGTGCCAGCAGTCCCACCACCAGCTCGGGACTCCTTAGTACAGATACGCAGTATTTT. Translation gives CASSPTTSSGLLSTDTQYF.

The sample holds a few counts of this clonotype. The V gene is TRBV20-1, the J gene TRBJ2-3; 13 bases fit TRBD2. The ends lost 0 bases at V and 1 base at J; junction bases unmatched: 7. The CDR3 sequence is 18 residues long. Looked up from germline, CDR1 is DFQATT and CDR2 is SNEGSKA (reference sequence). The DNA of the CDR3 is TGCAGTGCTAGAGATCCCCGACTAGCGGGGGGCCGCACAGATACGCAGTATTTT. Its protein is CSARDPRLAGGRTDTQYF.

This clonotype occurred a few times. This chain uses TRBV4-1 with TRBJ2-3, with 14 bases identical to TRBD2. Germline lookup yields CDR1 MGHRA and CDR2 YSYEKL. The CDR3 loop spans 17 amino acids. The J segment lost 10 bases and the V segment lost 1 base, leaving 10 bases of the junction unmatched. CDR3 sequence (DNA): TGCGCCAGCAGCCAAGGGCCGACTAGCGGGGGGGCCCCTGCGCAGTATTTT. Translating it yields CASSQGPTSGGAPAQYF.

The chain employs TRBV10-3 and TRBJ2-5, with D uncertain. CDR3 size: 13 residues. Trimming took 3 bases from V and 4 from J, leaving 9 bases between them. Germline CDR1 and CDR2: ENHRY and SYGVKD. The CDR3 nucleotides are TGTGCCATCAGTGAAGGTGACCCAGAGACCCAGTACTTC. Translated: CAISEGDPETQYF.

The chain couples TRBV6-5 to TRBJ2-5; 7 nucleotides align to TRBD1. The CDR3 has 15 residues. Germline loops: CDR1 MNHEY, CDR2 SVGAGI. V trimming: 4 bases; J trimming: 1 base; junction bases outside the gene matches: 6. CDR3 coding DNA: TGTGCCAGCAGTTCGCAGGGGACAGTCCAAGAGACCCAGTACTTC. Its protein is CASSSQGTVQETQYF.

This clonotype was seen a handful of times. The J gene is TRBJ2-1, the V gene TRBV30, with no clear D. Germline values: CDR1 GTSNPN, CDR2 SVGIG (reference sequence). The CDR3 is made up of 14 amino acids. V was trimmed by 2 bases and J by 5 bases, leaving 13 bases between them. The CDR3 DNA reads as TGTGCCTGGAGTAGGAACAGCGACGACAATGAGCAGTTCTTC. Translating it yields CAWSRNSDDNEQFF.

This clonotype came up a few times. CDR3 DNA: TGTGCCAGCAGTCCCACCTTCCCGGGTGAGCAGTACTTC. This encodes CASSPTFPGEQYF. V and J are TRBV2 and TRBJ2-7, with unresolved D. CDR3 length: 13 residues. V gave up 5 bases and J gave up 7 bases, with 15 bases separating them. Germline V gene lookup returns CDR1 SNHLY and CDR2 FYNNEI.

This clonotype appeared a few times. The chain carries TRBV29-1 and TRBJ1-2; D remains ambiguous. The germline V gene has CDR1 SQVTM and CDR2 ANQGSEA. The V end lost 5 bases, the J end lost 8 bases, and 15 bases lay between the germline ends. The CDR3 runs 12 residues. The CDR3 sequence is CSVPRALGGYTF. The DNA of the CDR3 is TGCAGCGTTCCCCGGGCTCTAGGCGGCTACACCTTC.

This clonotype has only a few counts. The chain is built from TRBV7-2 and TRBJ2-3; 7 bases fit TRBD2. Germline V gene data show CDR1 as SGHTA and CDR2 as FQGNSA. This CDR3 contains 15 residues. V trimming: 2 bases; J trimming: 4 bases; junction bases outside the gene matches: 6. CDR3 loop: CASSLWEGLPDTQYF. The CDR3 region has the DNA TGTGCCAGCAGCTTATGGGAGGGACTACCAGATACGCAGTATTTT.

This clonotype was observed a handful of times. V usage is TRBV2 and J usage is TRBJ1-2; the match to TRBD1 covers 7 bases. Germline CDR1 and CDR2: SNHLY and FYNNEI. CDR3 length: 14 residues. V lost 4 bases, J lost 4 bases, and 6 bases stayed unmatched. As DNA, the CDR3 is TGTGCCAGCAGTGCCCAGGGGGGTCCCTATGGCTACACCTTC. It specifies CASSAQGGPYGYTF. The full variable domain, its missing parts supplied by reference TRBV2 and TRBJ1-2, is EPEVTQTPSHQVTQMGQEVILRCVPISNHLYFYWYRQILGQKVEFLVSFYNNEISEKSEIFDDQFSVERPDGSNFTLKIRSTKLEDSAMYFCASSAQGGPYGYTFGSGTRLTVV.

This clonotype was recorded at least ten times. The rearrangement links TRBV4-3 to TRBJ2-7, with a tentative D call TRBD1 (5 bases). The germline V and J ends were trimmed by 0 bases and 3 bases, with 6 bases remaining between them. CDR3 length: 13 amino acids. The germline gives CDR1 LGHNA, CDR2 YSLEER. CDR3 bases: TGCGCCAGCAGCCAAGATAGGGGCTACGAGCAGTACTTC. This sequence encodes CASSQDRGYEQYF.

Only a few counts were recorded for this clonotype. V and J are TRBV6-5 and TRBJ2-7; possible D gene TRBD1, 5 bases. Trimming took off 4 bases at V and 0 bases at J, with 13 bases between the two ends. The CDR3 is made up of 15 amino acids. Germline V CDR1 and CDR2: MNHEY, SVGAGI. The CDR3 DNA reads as TGTGCCAGCAGTTTGGGGCCCCCGGGCTCCTACGAGCAGTACTTC. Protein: CASSLGPPGSYEQYF.

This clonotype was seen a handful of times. The chain's CDR3 is CATTMTSGGSYEQYF. The CDR3 DNA sequence: TGTGCCACCACTATGACTAGCGGGGGCTCCTACGAGCAGTACTTC. The chain recombines TRBV24-1 with TRBJ2-7; 12 nucleotides agree with TRBD2. The CDR3 totals 15 residues. Per germline, CDR1 KGHDR and CDR2 SFDVKD. Trimming removed 8 bases from V and 0 bases from J; junction bases left unmatched: 4.

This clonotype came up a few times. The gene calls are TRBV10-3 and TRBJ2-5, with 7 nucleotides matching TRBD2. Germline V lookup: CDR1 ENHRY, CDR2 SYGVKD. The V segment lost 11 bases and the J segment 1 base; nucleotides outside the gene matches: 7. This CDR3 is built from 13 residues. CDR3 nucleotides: TGTGCCTCTGGGACTACTGGCCAAGAGACCCAGTACTTC. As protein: CASGTTGQETQYF.

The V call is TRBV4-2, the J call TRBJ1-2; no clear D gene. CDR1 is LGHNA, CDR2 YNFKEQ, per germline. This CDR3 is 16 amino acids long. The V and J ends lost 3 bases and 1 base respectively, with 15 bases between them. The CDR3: CASSQPTGGVNYGYTF. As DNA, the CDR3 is TGTGCCAGCAGCCAGCCCACCGGTGGAGTTAACTATGGCTACACCTTC.

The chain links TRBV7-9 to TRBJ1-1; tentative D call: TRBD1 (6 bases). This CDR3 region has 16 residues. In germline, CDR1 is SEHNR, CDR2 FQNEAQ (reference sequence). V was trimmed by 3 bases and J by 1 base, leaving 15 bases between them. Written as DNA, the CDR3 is TGTGCCAGCAGCTTGGACCGTGGGGGCGCGAACACTGAAGCTTTCTTT. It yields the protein CASSLDRGGANTEAFF.

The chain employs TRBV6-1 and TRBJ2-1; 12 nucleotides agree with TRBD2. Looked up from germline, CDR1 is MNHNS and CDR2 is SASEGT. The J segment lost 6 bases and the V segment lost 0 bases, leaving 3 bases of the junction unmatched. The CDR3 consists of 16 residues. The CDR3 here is CASSEAGLAGTNEQFF. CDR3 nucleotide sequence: TGTGCCAGCAGTGAAGCCGGACTAGCGGGGACCAATGAGCAGTTCTTC.